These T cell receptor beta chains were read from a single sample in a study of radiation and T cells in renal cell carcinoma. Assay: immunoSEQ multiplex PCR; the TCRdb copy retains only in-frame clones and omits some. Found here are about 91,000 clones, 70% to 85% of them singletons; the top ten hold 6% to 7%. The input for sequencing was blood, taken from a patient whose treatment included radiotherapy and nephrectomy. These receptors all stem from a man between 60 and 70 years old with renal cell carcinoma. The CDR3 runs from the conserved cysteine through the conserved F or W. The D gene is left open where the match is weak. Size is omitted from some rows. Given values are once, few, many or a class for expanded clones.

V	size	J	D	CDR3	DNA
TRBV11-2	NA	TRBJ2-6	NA	CASSLVAGANVLTF	TGTGCCAGCAGCTTAGTAGCTGGGGCCAACGTCCTGACTTTC
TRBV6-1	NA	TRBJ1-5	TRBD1	CASSGDRDQPQHF	TGTGCCAGCAGCGGGGACAGGGATCAGCCCCAGCATTTT
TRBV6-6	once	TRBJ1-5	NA	CASSYTDSNQPQHF	TGTGCCAGCAGTTACACGGATAGCAATCAGCCCCAGCATTTT
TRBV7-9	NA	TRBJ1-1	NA	CASSLVGWRPPNTEAFF	TGTGCCAGCAGCTTAGTTGGCTGGCGGCCTCCTAACACTGAAGCTTTCTTT
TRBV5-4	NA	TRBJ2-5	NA	CASSFGKSGQETQYF	TGTGCCAGCAGCTTCGGAAAGAGCGGCCAAGAGACCCAGTACTTC
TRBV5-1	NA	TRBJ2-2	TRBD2	CASSPTLAGANTGELFF	TGCGCCAGCAGCCCCACTTTAGCGGGAGCGAACACCGGGGAGCTGTTTTTT
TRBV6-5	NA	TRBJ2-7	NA	CASFVTGAYEQYF	TGTGCCAGCTTCGTAACAGGTGCCTACGAGCAGTACTTC
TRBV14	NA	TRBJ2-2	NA	CASSQVGGHTGELFF	TGTGCCAGCAGCCAAGTTGGTGGACACACCGGGGAGCTGTTTTTT
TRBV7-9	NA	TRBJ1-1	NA	CASSLEGRRTEAFF	TGTGCCAGCAGCTTAGAGGGAAGGAGGACTGAAGCTTTCTTT
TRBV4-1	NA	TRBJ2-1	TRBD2	CASSLGTSGRYNEQFF	TGCGCCAGCAGCCTAGGGACTAGCGGTCGCTACAATGAGCAGTTCTTC
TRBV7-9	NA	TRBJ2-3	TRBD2	CAFGASGDTQYF	TGTGCCTTTGGGGCTAGCGGAGATACGCAGTATTTT
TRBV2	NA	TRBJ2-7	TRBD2	CASSADVTSLKYEQYF	TGTGCCAGCAGCGCCGATGTGACTAGCCTCAAATACGAGCAGTACTTC
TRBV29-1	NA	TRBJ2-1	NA	CSVGTVSYNEQFF	TGCAGCGTTGGGACGGTCTCCTACAATGAGCAGTTCTTC
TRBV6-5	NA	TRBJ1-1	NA	CASWGRGEAFF	TGTGCCAGCTGGGGGCGGGGTGAAGCTTTCTTT
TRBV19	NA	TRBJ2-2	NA	CASSVGSLTGELFF	TGTGCCAGTTCCGTGGGGTCCCTCACCGGGGAGCTGTTTTTT
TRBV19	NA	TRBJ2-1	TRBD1	CASRTRQGLNEQFF	TGTGCCAGTAGGACACGACAGGGTCTCAATGAGCAGTTCTTC
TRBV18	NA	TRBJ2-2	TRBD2	CASSPRVTSGRARNTGELFF	TGTGCCAGCTCACCACGGGTGACTAGCGGGAGGGCCCGGAACACCGGGGAGCTGTTTTTT
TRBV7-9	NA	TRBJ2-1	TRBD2	CASSTPGLGKQFF	TGTGCCAGCAGCACTCCGGGACTAGGCAAGCAGTTCTTC
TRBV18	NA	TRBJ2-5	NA	CASSRMEETQYF	TGTGCCAGCTCACGGATGGAGGAGACCCAGTACTTC
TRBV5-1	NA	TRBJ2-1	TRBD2	CASSLGLAGGTYNEQFF	TGCGCCAGCAGCTTGGGGCTAGCGGGAGGCACCTACAATGAGCAGTTCTTC
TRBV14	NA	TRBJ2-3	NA	CASSQRTGVWPTDTQYF	TGTGCCAGCAGCCAAAGAACGGGGGTTTGGCCCACAGATACGCAGTATTTT
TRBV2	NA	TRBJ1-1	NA	CASSPRTGINTEAFF	TGTGCCAGCAGTCCCCGAACAGGGATCAACACTGAAGCTTTCTTT
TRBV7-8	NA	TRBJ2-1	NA	CASSPRLATSSYNEQFF	TGTGCCAGCAGCCCGAGGCTAGCGACGAGCTCCTACAATGAGCAGTTCTTC
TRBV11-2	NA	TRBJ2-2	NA	CASSQGRSGELFF	TGTGCCAGCAGCCAAGGGAGATCCGGGGAGCTGTTTTTT
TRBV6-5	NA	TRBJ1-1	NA	CASSSDTNTEAFF	TGTGCCAGCAGTTCGGACACTAACACTGAAGCTTTCTTT
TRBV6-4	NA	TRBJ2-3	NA	CASSEERDTDTQYF	TGTGCCAGCAGTGAGGAACGGGACACAGATACGCAGTATTTT
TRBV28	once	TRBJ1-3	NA	CASSLRLTSVFGSGNTIYF	TGTGCCAGCAGTCTCCGGTTGACCTCGGTATTCGGTTCTGGAAACACCATATATTTT
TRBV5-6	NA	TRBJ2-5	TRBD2	CATPSTSGQGGETQYF	TGTGCCACCCCATCGACTAGCGGACAAGGAGGAGAGACCCAGTACTTC
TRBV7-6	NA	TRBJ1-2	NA	CASSQIGPYYGYTF	TGTGCCAGCAGCCAGATTGGACCCTACTATGGCTACACCTTC
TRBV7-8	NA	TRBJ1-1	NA	CASSLSLNTEAFF	TGTGCCAGCAGCTTGAGCTTGAACACTGAAGCTTTCTTT
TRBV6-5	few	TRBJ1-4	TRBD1	CASSYGRQGMGEKLFF	TGTGCCAGCAGTTACGGAAGACAGGGGATGGGTGAAAAACTGTTTTTT
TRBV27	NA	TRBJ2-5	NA	CASSSPLKETQYF	TGTGCCAGCAGTTCACCCTTAAAAGAGACCCAGTACTTC
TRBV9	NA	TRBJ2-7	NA	CASSEGTGTLPYEQYF	TGTGCCAGCAGCGAGGGAACCGGGACTCTGCCCTACGAGCAGTACTTC
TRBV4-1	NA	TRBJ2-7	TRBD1	CASSQAARGLFSSYEQYF	TGCGCCAGCAGCCAAGCGGCCAGGGGGCTTTTCAGCTCCTACGAGCAGTACTTC
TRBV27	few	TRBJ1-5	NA	CASSWTVNQPQHF	TGTGCCAGCAGTTGGACAGTTAATCAGCCCCAGCATTTT
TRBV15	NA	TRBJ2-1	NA	CATSRDPGYNEQFF	TGTGCCACCAGCAGAGATCCAGGGTACAATGAGCAGTTCTTC
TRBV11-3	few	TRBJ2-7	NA	CASSLVLLGTNYEQYF	TGTGCCAGCAGCCTTGTGCTCCTCGGGACAAACTACGAGCAGTACTTC
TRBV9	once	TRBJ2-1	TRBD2	CASSAKAGFPSNEQFF	TGTGCCAGCAGCGCCAAAGCGGGATTTCCATCAAATGAGCAGTTCTTC
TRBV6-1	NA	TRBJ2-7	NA	CASSLDYEQYF	TGTGCCAGCAGCTTGGACTACGAGCAGTACTTC
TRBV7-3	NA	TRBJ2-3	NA	CASSLNGPGADTQYF	TGTGCCAGCAGCTTAAACGGGCCGGGCGCAGATACGCAGTATTTT
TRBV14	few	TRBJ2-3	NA	CASSQDRTGIDTQYF	TGTGCCAGCAGCCAAGATCGAACAGGGATAGATACGCAGTATTTT
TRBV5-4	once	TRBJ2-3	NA	CASSLGSTDTQYF	TGTGCCAGCAGCTTGGGTAGCACAGATACGCAGTATTTT
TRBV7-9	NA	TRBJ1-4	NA	CASSSPGEAEGEKLFF	TGTGCCAGCAGCTCGCCGGGAGAGGCGGAGGGTGAAAAACTGTTTTTT
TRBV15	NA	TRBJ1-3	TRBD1	CATSRERETGAGNTIYF	TGTGCCACCAGCAGAGAGAGGGAGACAGGGGCTGGAAACACCATATATTTT
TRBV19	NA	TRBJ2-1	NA	CASSKGGANEQFF	TGTGCCAGTAGTAAGGGTGGGGCCAATGAGCAGTTCTTC
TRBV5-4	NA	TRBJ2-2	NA	CASSLAGTGELFF	TGTGCCAGCAGCTTGGCAGGGACCGGGGAGCTGTTTTTT